This T cell receptor beta chain was obtained from a study of T cells in Graves' hyperthyroidism and ophthalmopathy. Study overall: At the time of initial diagnosis and before any treatment, peripheral blood was collected. Study-wide results and limits: Progression to ophthalmopathy was predicted a median of 6.5 months early. Among thyroid clonotypes expanded above 0.001, most also appeared in blood.

Newly diagnosed hyperthyroidism patients aged 18 to 65 years had disease lasting under 2 months. Template material for amplifying TCR beta CDR3 regions consisted of RNA transcripts. First-round RT-PCR targeting the TCR CDR3 was performed with the HTBI primer set. TCRdb independently ran MiXCR on the multiplex PCR reads; one entry per CDR3 protein. The sample carries some 510,000 distinct CDR3 sequences, around 20% recorded once. Note on this clonotype: Its antigen is unidentified.

Trimming cost V 0 bases and J 3 bases; bases outside gene matches: 3. Germline CDR1 reads LNHNV; CDR2 reads YYDKDF (reference sequence). The CDR3 has 15 amino acids. V is TRBV15 and J is TRBJ2-7; 9 bases agree with TRBD1. The clonotype was recovered from a man between 18 and 35 years old with Graves' hyperthyroidism. Specimen: blood. This chain's CDR3 is CATSRERDRVYEQYF. In nucleotides, the CDR3 is TGTGCCACCAGCAGAGAAAGGGACAGGGTCTACGAGCAGTACTTC.